These 17 T cell receptor beta chains share one sample of origin, sequenced in a study of PD-1 blockade in mismatch repair-deficient tumors. Assay used: immunoSEQ multiplex PCR; TCRdb lists only in-frame clones, some missing. The sample yields under 75,000 clones, roughly 88% seen once. The sequences come from peripheral blood, collected 52 weeks after starting pembrolizumab. These receptors were obtained from an adult with mismatch repair-deficient cancer.

The V call is TRBV12-5, the J call TRBJ2-7; TRBD1 or TRBD2 may be the D gene (6 bases each). The V and J ends lost 6 bases and 10 bases respectively, with 13 bases between them. The germline gives CDR1 LGHNT, CDR2 FRNRAP. The CDR3 has 11 amino acids. In DNA, the CDR3 is TGTGCTAGTGGCCCCGGGGGCCCTCAGTACTTC. Protein: CASGPGGPQYF. The full variable domain, completed using reference TRBV12-5 and TRBJ2-7, is DARVTQTPRHKVTEMGQEVTMRCQPILGHNTVFWYRQTMMQGLELLAYFRNRAPLDDSGMPKDRFSAEMPDATLATLKIQPSEPRDSAVYFCASGPGGPQYFGPGTRLTVT.

The J gene is TRBJ2-7, the V gene TRBV7-9; no clear D. Trimming left V 0 bases short and J 0 bases short, with 6 bases between. Looked up from germline, CDR1 is SEHNR and CDR2 is FQNEAQ (reference sequence). CDR3 length: 14 residues. CDR3 sequence reads: CASSLAVSSYEQYF. In nucleotides, the CDR3 is TGTGCCAGCAGCTTAGCGGTAAGCTCCTACGAGCAGTACTTC.

The chain joins TRBV28 to TRBJ2-7; D is perhaps TRBD1 (5 bases). The CDR3 sequence is 13 residues long. Germline V CDR1 and CDR2: MDHEN, SYDVKM. Trimming removed 3 bases from V and 5 bases from J, with 11 bases in between. The CDR3 bases are TGTGCCAGCAGTTTTCAAGGGGCCCACGAGCAGTACTTC. Translated: CASSFQGAHEQYF. Full variable domain (outside the CDR3, taken from reference TRBV28 and TRBJ2-7): DVKVTQSSRYLVKRTGEKVFLECVQDMDHENMFWYRQDPGLGLRLIYFSYDVKMKEKGDIPEGYSVSREKKERFSLILESASTNQTSMYLCASSFQGAHEQYFGPGTRLTVT.

This clone appeared once. The chain links TRBV5-1 to TRBJ2-3, with 9 bases lining up with TRBD1. The CDR3 sequence is 15 residues long. V was pared by 0 bases and J by 4 bases, with 3 bases of the junction left unmatched. The germline CDR1 and CDR2 sequences are SGHRS and YFSETQ. The CDR3 region is CASSLGTGVSDTQYF. For the CDR3, the DNA is TGCGCCAGCAGCTTGGGGACAGGGGTGTCAGATACGCAGTATTTT.

The rearrangement links TRBV4-1 to TRBJ2-1; 14 bases match TRBD2. V lost 4 bases, J lost 5 bases, and 19 bases stayed unmatched. The CDR3 is 21 residues long. Germline CDR1 is MGHRA and CDR2 is YSYEKL. For the CDR3, the DNA is TGCGCCAGCAGCCCTCCGAAAGCCGGGACTAGCGGGAGTGAAGCGCACAATGAGCAGTTCTTC. It encodes CASSPPKAGTSGSEAHNEQFF.

This chain uses TRBV7-6 with TRBJ2-1; the match to TRBD1 covers 9 bases. Trimming at V came to 1 base and at J to 4 bases, leaving 5 bases not matched to a gene. Germline values: CDR1 SGHVS, CDR2 FNYEAQ. The CDR3 runs 16 residues. For the CDR3, the DNA is TGTGCCAGCAGCTTAGTTCCGGGACAGGGATACAATGAGCAGTTCTTC. This translates into CASSLVPGQGYNEQFF.

This clone showed up just once. This chain connects TRBV27 to TRBJ1-1, with 7 positions matching TRBD1. The CDR3 contains 15 residues. The junction had 3 bases not matched to a gene; V was cut back by 0 bases and J by 2 bases. The germline gives CDR1 MNHEY, CDR2 SMNVEV (reference sequence). Written as DNA, the CDR3 is TGTGCCAGCAGTTTATCGACAGGGCTAAACACTGAAGCTTTCTTT. This codes for CASSLSTGLNTEAFF.

The chain combines TRBV4-3 with TRBJ2-3, with 7 positions matching TRBD2. This CDR3 spans 19 amino acids. Looked up from germline, CDR1 is LGHNA and CDR2 is YSLEER. The trim removed 0 bases at V and 4 bases at J, leaving 16 bases unmatched. The CDR3 DNA is TGCGCCAGCAGCCAAGATATTTCTCGCGGGAGCTCACGCGCAGATACGCAGTATTTT. This codes for CASSQDISRGSSRADTQYF.

The chain uses TRBV6-5 and TRBJ1-4; D may be TRBD1 (6 bases). In germline, CDR1 is MNHEY, CDR2 SVGAGI. This CDR3 contains 14 residues. V lost 6 bases and J lost 3, with 11 bases in between. The DNA of the CDR3 is TGTGCCAGCAGAGCGACAGGTTCTAATGAAAAACTGTTTTTT. Its translation is CASRATGSNEKLFF.

This rearrangement joins TRBV27 to TRBJ2-5, with D possibly being TRBD2 (5 bases). In germline, CDR1 is MNHEY, CDR2 SMNVEV (reference sequence). V was cut by 2 bases and J by 5 bases, with 9 bases left in between. The CDR3 sequence is 13 residues long. The CDR3 spells CASSLAGSETQYF. The CDR3 DNA reads TGTGCCAGCAGTTTAGCGGGCTCGGAGACCCAGTACTTC.

The chain uses TRBV27 and TRBJ2-7; 10 positions agree with TRBD2. With 4 bases clipped from V and 3 bases from J, the junction kept 0 bases outside the gene matches. Germline loops: CDR1 MNHEY, CDR2 SMNVEV (reference sequence). The CDR3 spans 13 residues. Written as DNA, the CDR3 is TGTGCCAGCAGTTGGACTAGCGGCTACGAGCAGTACTTC. It translates to CASSWTSGYEQYF.

The chain employs TRBV29-1 and TRBJ2-1, with TRBD2 matching 9 bases. CDR1 is SQVTM, CDR2 ANQGSEA, per germline. The CDR3 contains 15 residues. Losses at the gene ends were 3 bases for V and 7 bases for J; bases not matched to a gene: 10. The CDR3 nucleotides are TGCAGCGTTGAGCTAGCGGGAAGAGGTTTAAATGAGCAGTTCTTC. It translates to CSVELAGRGLNEQFF.

The J gene is TRBJ2-1, the V gene TRBV27, with D perhaps matching TRBD1 (5 bases). V was shortened by 6 bases and J by 4 bases, with 16 bases between the two germline ends. The CDR3 consists of 15 residues. CDR1 and CDR2 (germline): MNHEY, SMNVEV (reference sequence). CDR3 DNA sequence: TGTGCCAGCAGGTTAGCAGGGTACCATTACAATGAGCAGTTCTTC. Translated: CASRLAGYHYNEQFF.

The V gene is TRBV9, the J gene TRBJ2-3, with 7 bases lining up with TRBD2. Trimming removed 4 bases from V and 8 bases from J; junction bases left unmatched: 1. The germline V gene encodes CDR1 SGDLS and CDR2 YYNGEE. The CDR3 spans 11 residues. The CDR3 DNA follows: TGTGCCAGCAGCCCGGGGGGTACGCAGTATTTT. Protein: CASSPGGTQYF. The variable domain in full, with the rest retrieved from reference TRBV9 and TRBJ2-3, is DSGVTQTPKHLITATGQRVTLRCSPRSGDLSVYWYQQSLDQGLQFLIQYYNGEERAKGNILERFSAQQFPDLHSELNLSSLELGDSALYFCASSPGGTQYFGPGTRLTVL.

The chain links TRBV6-5 to TRBJ2-7; weak D call: TRBD1 (7 bases). The ends were cut back, 4 bases at V and 1 base at J, with 14 bases in the middle. Per the germline V gene, CDR1 is MNHEY and CDR2 is SVGAGI. The CDR3 sequence is 15 residues long. The DNA of the CDR3 is TGTGCCAGCAGTTTTAGTCAGGGGGGTTCCTACGAGCAGTACTTC. Translation: CASSFSQGGSYEQYF.

This clone was detected once. The chain carries TRBV29-1 and TRBJ2-3; no firm D call. CDR1 is SQVTM and CDR2 is ANQGSEA in the germline V gene. Deletions cut 3 bases from V and 2 bases from J, with 12 bases between. The CDR3 extends over 14 amino acids. CDR3 amino acids: CSVELVLSTDTQYF. Written as DNA, the CDR3 is TGCAGCGTTGAGTTAGTTCTTTCCACAGATACGCAGTATTTT.

The gene calls are TRBV5-1 and TRBJ2-2, with D possibly being TRBD2 (6 bases). Germline-derived CDR1 and CDR2 are SGHRS and YFSETQ. CDR3 length: 17 amino acids. The germline V and J ends were trimmed by 3 bases and 0 bases, with 15 bases remaining between them. The CDR3 loop reads CASSWILAGTNTGELFF. The CDR3 DNA reads TGCGCCAGCAGCTGGATACTAGCTGGAACGAACACCGGGGAGCTGTTTTTT.